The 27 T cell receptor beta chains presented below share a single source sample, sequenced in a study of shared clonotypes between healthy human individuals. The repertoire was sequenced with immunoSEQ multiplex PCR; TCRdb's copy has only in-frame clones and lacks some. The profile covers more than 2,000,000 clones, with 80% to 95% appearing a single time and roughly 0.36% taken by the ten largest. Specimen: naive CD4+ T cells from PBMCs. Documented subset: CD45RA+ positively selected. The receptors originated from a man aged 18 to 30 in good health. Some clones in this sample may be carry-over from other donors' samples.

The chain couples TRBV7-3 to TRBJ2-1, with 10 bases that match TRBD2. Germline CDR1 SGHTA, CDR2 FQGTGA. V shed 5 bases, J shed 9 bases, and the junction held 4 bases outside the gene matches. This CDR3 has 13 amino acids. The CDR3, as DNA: TGTGCCAGCAGCCTGGGACTAGCGTCTGAGCAGTTCTTC. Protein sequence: CASSLGLASEQFF.

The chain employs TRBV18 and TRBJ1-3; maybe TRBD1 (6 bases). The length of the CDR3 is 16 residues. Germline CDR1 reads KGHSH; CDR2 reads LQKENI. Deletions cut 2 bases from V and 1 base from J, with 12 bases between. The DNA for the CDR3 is TGTGCCAGCTCACCATTGTCGGGGGCTTCTGGAAACACCATATATTTT. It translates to CASSPLSGASGNTIYF.

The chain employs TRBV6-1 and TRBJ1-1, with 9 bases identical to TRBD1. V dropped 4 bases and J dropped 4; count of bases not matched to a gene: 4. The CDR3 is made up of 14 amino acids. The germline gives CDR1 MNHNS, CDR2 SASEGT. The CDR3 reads CASSGDRVGTEAFF. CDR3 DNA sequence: TGTGCCAGCAGTGGGGACAGGGTGGGCACTGAAGCTTTCTTT.

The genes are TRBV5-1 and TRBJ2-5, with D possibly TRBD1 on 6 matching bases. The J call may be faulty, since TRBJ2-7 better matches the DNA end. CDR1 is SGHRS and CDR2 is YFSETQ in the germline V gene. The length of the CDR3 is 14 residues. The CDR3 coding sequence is TGCGCCAGCAGCCCCCGGACAGCCACCTACGAGCAGTACTTC. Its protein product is CASSPRTATYEQYF.

This CDR3 reads CASSALRGYSYNEQFF. The CDR3 DNA is TGTGCCAGCAGCGCCCTCAGAGGATACTCCTACAATGAGCAGTTCTTC. The chain is built from TRBV9 and TRBJ2-1; D is undetermined. From germline, CDR1 is SGDLS and CDR2 YYNGEE. V lost 3 bases and J 0 bases, leaving 13 bases between the germline ends. The CDR3 length is 16 residues.

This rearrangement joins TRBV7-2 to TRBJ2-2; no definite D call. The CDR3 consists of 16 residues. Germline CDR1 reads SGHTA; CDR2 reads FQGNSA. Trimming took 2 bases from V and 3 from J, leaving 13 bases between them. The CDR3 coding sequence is TGTGCCAGCAGCTTACAGCCCGGCGGAGACACCGGGGAGCTGTTTTTT. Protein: CASSLQPGGDTGELFF.

The CDR3 loop is CASSLGLPLGTDTQYF. Here the CDR3 DNA reads TGCGCCAGCAGCTTGGGACTGCCCCTGGGCACAGATACGCAGTATTTT. V usage is TRBV5-1 and J usage is TRBJ2-3; no definite D call. Germline lookup yields CDR1 SGHRS and CDR2 YFSETQ. The CDR3 consists of 16 residues. V lost 0 bases, J lost 1 base, and 12 bases lay in between.

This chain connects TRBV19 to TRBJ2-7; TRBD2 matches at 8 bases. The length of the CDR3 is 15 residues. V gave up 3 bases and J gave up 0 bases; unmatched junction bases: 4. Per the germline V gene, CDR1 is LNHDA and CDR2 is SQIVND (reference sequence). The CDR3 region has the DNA TGTGCCAGTAGTATTGCGCGGGAGGCCTCCTACGAGCAGTACTTC. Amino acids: CASSIAREASYEQYF. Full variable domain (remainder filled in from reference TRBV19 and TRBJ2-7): DGGITQSPKYLFRKEGQNVTLSCEQNLNHDAMYWYRQDPGQGLRLIYYSQIVNDFQKGDIAEGYSVSREKKESFPLTVTSAQKNPTAFYLCASSIAREASYEQYFGPGTRLTVT.

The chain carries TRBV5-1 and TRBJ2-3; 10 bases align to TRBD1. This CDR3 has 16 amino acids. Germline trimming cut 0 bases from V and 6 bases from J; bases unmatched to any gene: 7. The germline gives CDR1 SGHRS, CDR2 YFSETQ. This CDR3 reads CASSLERQGALDTQYF. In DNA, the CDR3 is TGCGCCAGCAGCTTGGAGCGACAGGGGGCGCTTGATACGCAGTATTTT.

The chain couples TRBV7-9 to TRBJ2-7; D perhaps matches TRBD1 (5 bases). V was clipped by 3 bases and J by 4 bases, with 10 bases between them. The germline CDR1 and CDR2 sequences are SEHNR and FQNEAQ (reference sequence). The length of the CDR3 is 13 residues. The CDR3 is CASSFSRAYEQYF. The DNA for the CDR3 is TGTGCCAGCAGCTTCTCCAGGGCTTACGAGCAGTACTTC.

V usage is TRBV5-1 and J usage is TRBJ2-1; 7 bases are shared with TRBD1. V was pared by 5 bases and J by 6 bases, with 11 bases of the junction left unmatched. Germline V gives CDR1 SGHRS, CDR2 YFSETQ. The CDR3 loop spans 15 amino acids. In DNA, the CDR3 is TGCGCCAGCAGTAATCCGACAGGGTCCGGCAATGAGCAGTTCTTC. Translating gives CASSNPTGSGNEQFF.

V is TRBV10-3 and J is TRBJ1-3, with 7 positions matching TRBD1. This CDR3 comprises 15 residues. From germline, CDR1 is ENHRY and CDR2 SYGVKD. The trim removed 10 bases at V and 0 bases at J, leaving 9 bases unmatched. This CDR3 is CATRQGDSSGNTIYF. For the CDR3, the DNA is TGTGCCACCAGACAGGGAGATAGCTCTGGAAACACCATATATTTT.

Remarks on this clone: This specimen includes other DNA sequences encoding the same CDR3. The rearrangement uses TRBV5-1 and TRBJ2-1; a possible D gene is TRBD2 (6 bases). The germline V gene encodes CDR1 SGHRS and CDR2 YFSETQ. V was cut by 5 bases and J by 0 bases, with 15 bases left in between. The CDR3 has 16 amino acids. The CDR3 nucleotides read TGCGCCAGCAGTCTCGTCGGGAGCAGCTCCTACAATGAGCAGTTCTTC. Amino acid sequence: CASSLVGSSSYNEQFF.

The CDR3 loop reads CATSNLGTGDYEQYF. The CDR3 DNA reads as TGTGCCACCAGCAATCTAGGAACAGGGGACTACGAGCAGTACTTC. The chain uses TRBV15 and TRBJ2-7, with 7 bases fitting TRBD1. CDR3 length equals 15 residues. The germline CDR1 and CDR2 sequences are LNHNV and YYDKDF (reference sequence). The V segment lost 4 bases and the J segment 3 bases; nucleotides outside the gene matches: 9.

CDR3 sequence: CASSSRTGRGYTF. The DNA for the CDR3 is TGTGCCAGCAGTTCCAGGACGGGGCGGGGCTACACCTTC. This chain joins TRBV6-5 and TRBJ1-2; D perhaps matches TRBD1 (5 bases). Germline loops: CDR1 MNHEY, CDR2 SVGAGI. Trimming stripped 4 bases from V and 8 bases from J, with 14 bases between. The CDR3 is 13 residues long.

The CDR3 region is CASSPPAAIDGNTIYF. The CDR3, as DNA: TGTGCCAGCAGTCCCCCAGCAGCCATTGATGGAAACACCATATATTTT. The chain employs TRBV28 and TRBJ1-3; unclear D gene. V was cut by 5 bases and J by 3 bases, with 17 bases left in between. The germline V gene encodes CDR1 MDHEN and CDR2 SYDVKM. The CDR3 covers 16 residues.

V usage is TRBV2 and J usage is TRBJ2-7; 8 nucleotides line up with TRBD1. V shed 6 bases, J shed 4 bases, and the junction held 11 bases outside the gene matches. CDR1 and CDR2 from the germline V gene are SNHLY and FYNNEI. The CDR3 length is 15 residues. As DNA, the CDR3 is TGTGCCAGCAGAGAAATGGACAGGGCCTTGTACGAGCAGTACTTC. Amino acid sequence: CASREMDRALYEQYF.

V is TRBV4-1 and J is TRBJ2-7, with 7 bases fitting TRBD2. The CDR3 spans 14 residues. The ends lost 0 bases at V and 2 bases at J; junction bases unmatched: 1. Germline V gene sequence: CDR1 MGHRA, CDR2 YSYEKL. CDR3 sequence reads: CASSQESGTYEQYF. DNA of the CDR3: TGCGCCAGCAGCCAAGAAAGCGGGACCTACGAGCAGTACTTC.

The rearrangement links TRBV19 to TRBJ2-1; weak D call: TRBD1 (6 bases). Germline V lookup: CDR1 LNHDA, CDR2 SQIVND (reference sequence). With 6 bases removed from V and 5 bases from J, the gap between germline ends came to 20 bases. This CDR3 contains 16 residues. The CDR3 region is CASSKSSGTHNNEQFF. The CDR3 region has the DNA TGTGCCAGTAGCAAATCTTCCGGGACACATAACAATGAGCAGTTCTTC.

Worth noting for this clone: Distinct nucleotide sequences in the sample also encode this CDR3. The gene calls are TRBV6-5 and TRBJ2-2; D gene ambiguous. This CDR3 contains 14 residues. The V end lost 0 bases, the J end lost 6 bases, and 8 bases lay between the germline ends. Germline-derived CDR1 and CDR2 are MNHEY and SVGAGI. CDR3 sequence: CASSYSTIAGELFF. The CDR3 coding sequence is TGTGCCAGCAGTTACTCGACAATCGCCGGGGAGCTGTTTTTT.

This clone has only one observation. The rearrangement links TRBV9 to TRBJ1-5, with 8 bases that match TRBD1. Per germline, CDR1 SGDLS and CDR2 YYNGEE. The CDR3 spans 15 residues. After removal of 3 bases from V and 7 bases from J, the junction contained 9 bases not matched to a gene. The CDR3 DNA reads TGTGCCAGCAGCGCAGGGGGCGAGGCAGGACAGCCCCAGCATTTT. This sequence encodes CASSAGGEAGQPQHF.

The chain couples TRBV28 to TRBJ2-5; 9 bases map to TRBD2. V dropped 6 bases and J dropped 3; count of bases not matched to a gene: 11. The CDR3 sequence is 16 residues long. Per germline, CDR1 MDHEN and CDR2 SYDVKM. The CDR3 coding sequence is TGTGCCAGCAGGGGATGGGCGGGAGGGTCTGAAGAGACCCAGTACTTC. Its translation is CASRGWAGGSEETQYF.

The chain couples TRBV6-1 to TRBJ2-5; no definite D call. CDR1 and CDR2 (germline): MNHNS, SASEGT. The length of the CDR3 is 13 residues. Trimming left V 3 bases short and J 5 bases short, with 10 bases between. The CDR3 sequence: CASSESGWETQYF. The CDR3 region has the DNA TGTGCCAGCAGTGAGTCGGGTTGGGAGACCCAGTACTTC.

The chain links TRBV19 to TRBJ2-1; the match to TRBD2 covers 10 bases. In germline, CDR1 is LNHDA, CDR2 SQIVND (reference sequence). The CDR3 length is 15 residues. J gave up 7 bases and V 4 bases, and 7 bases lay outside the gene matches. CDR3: CASSTSSGSLNEQFF. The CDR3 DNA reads TGTGCCAGTAGTACCTCTAGCGGGAGTTTGAATGAGCAGTTCTTC.

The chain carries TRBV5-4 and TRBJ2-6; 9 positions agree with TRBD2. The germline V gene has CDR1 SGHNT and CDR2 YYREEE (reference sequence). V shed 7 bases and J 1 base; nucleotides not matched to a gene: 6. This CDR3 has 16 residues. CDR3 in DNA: TGTGCCAGCTTTAGCGGGAGATCTTCTGGGGCCAACGTCCTGACTTTC. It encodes CASFSGRSSGANVLTF.

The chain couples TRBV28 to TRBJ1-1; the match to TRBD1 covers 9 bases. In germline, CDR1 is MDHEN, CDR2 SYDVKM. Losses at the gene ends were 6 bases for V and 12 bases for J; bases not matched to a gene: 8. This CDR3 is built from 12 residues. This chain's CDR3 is CASSAGTGTTFF. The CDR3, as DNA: TGTGCCAGCAGCGCCGGGACAGGGACGACTTTCTTT.

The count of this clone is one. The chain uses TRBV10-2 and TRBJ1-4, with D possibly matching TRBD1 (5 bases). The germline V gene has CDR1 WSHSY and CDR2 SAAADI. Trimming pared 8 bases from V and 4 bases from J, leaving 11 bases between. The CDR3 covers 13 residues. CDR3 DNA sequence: TGCGCCAGCGGAGGGGCAGTTAATGAAAAACTGTTTTTT. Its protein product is CASGGAVNEKLFF.